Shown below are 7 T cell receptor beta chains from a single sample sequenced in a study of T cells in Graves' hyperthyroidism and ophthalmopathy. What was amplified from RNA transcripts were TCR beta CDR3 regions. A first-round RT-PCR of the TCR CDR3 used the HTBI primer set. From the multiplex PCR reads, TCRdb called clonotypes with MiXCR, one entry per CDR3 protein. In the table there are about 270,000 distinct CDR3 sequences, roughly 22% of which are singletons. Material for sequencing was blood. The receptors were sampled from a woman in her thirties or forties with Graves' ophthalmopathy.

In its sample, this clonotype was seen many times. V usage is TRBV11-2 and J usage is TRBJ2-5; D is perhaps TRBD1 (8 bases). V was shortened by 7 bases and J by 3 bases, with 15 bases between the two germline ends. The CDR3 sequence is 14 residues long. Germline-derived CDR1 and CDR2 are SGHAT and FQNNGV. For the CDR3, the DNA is TGTGCCAGCAAGCTAACAGGGGGGGAAGAGACCCAGTACTTC. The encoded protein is CASKLTGGEETQYF.

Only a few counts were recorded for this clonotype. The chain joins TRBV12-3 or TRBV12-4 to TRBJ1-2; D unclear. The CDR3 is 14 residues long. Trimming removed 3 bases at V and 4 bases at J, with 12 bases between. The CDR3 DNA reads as TGTGCCAGCAGTTTTCACGGTGACTTCTATGGCTACACCTTC. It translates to CASSFHGDFYGYTF.

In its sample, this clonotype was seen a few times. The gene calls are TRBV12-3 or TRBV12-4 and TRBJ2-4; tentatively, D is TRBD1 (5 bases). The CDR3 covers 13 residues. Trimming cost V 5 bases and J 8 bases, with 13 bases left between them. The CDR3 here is CASSRQIGDIQYF. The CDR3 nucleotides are TGTGCCAGCAGTCGACAGATAGGGGACATTCAGTACTTC.

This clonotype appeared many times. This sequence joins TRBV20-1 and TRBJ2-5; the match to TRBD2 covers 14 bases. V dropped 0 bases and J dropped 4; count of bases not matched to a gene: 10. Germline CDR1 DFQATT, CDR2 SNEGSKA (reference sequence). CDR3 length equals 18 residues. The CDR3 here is CSAREELGTSGSLETQYF. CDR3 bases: TGCAGTGCTAGAGAAGAACTCGGGACTAGCGGGAGTTTAGAGACCCAGTACTTC.

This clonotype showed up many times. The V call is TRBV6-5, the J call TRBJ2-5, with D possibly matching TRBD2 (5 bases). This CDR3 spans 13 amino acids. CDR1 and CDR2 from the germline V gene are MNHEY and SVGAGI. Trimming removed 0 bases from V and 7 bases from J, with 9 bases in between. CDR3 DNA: TGTGCCAGCAGTTACTCGGTAGCGTCGACCCAGTACTTC. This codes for CASSYSVASTQYF.

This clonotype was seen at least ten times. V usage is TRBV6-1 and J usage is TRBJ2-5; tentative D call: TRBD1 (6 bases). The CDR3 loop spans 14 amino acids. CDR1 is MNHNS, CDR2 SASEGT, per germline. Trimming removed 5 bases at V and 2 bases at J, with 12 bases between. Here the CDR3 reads CASSPDSSQETQYF. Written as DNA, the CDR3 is TGTGCCAGCAGTCCGGACAGTTCGCAAGAGACCCAGTACTTC.

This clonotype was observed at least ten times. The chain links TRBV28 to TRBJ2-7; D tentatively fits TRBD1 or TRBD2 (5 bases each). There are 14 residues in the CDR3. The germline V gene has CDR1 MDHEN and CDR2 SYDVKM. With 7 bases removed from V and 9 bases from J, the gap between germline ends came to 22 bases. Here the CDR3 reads CASIGAVRYEGQYF. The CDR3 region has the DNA TGTGCCAGCATCGGGGCGGTGAGGTACGAGGGGCAGTACTTC.